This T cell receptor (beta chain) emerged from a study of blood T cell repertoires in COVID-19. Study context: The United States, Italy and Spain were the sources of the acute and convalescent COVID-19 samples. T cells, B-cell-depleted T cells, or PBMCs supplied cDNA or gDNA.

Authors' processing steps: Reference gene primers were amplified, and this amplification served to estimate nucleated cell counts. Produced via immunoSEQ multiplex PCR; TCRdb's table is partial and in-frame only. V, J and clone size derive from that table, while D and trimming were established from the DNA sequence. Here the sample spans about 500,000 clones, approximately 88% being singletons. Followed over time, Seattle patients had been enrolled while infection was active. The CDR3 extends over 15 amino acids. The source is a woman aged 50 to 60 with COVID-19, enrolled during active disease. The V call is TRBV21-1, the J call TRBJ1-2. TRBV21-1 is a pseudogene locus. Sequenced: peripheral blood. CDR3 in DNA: TGTGCCAGCAGCACCATGACTGAGATTAACTATGGCTACACCTTC. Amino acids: CASSTMTEINYGYTF.